This TCR beta chain appears in the sequencing data of a study of OX40 agonist ivuxolimab in advanced cancers. The study, taken as a whole, reports: Determination of antigen specificity was not performed for the expanded peripheral T cells.

TCRdb's table, derived via immunoSEQ multiplex PCR, lists solely in-frame clones and lacks some. The sample lists 74,000 or so clones; 70% to 90% were seen once. Comments on this clone: Its antigen is unidentified.

V was shortened by 7 bases and J by 5 bases, with 17 bases between the two germline ends. This CDR3 region has 15 residues. Germline V CDR1 and CDR2: SEHNR, FQNEAQ (reference sequence). No patient had autoimmune disease or received systemic immunosuppression. The input for sequencing was CD4+ or CD8+ T cells sorted from blood, taken in a trial of the OX40 agonist ivuxolimab. This sequence joins TRBV7-9 and TRBJ1-4, with D perhaps TRBD1 (5 bases). The TCR was taken from an adult with an advanced solid tumor such as melanoma, head and neck, liver or kidney cancer. CDR3 bases: TGTGCCAGCACCTTGCCTGGGGGACCGAATGAAAAACTGTTTTTT. It codes for CASTLPGGPNEKLFF.